Each of the 20 T cell receptor beta chains below was sequenced from the same sample in a study of vaccination and CD4 T cells after COVID-19. Sequenced with the Oncomine TCR Beta short-read assay was DNA taken from cultured CD4+ T cells. MiXCR, applied by TCRdb to the PCR reads, yields one record per CDR3 protein. The sample yields fewer than 15,000 distinct CDR3 sequences, about 40% seen once. Which antigens these TCRs recognize remains unknown. Treatment meaning: approximately 11-day PBMC culture with coronavirus spike peptide pools or control peptides (ViraFEST assay). The source material was CD4+ T cells from blood, cultured in vitro. These receptors were obtained from a human donor who had recovered from COVID-19.

A few counts support this clonotype. The chain employs TRBV20-1 and TRBJ2-3; D ambiguous. The V gene lost 5 bases and the J gene lost 0 bases, with 12 bases spanning the gap. This CDR3 is 14 amino acids long. The germline V gene encodes CDR1 DFQATT and CDR2 SNEGSKA (reference sequence). CDR3 nucleotide sequence: TGCAGTGCTCCCCGGGTCTCTAGCACAGATACGCAGTATTTT. The encoded protein is CSAPRVSSTDTQYF.

V gene TRBV12-3 or TRBV12-4 combines with J gene TRBJ1-1, with D unresolved. This CDR3 comprises 14 residues. V lost 3 bases and J lost 0, with 8 bases in between. The CDR3 nucleotides read TGTGCCAGCAGTTTGCCCCCGATGAACACTGAAGCTTTCTTT. This sequence encodes CASSLPPMNTEAFF.

The chain uses TRBV9 and TRBJ1-1; maybe TRBD1 (5 bases). Germline V gene data show CDR1 as SGDLS and CDR2 as YYNGEE. The V end lost 4 bases, the J end lost 1 base, and 17 bases lay between the germline ends. The CDR3 is 16 residues long. CDR3 region: CASSSWDRSANTEAFF. DNA of the CDR3: TGTGCCAGCAGCTCATGGGACCGTTCGGCGAACACTGAAGCTTTCTTT.

The gene calls are TRBV24-1 and TRBJ2-2; TRBD1 might be the D (6 bases). The length of the CDR3 is 15 residues. Germline CDR1 reads KGHDR; CDR2 reads SFDVKD. Deletions cut 3 bases from V and 3 bases from J, with 10 bases between. The CDR3 sequence: CATSDQQGYTGELFF. The CDR3 DNA reads TGTGCCACCAGTGATCAACAGGGATACACCGGGGAGCTGTTTTTT.

This clonotype was recorded a few times. The V gene is TRBV7-9, the J gene TRBJ2-3, with unresolved D. V lost 7 bases, J lost 10 bases, and 18 bases lay in between. The CDR3 totals 13 residues. The V gene's germline CDR1 is SEHNR and CDR2 FQNEAQ (reference sequence). Here the CDR3 DNA reads TGTGCCAGCAATAGGGCGGATTCGGCATCGCAGTATTTT. Its translation: CASNRADSASQYF. Drawing the rest from reference TRBV7-9 and TRBJ2-3, the complete variable domain is DTGVSQNPRHKITKRGQNVTFRCDPISEHNRLYWYRQTLGQGPEFLTYFQNEAQLEKSRLLSDRFSAERPKGSFSTLEIQRTEQGDSAMYLCASNRADSASQYFGPGTRLTVL.

This sequence joins TRBV20-1 and TRBJ2-1, with 8 bases fitting TRBD1. From germline, CDR1 is DFQATT and CDR2 SNEGSKA (reference sequence). The CDR3 runs 16 residues. V dropped 2 bases and J dropped 8; count of bases not matched to a gene: 14. CDR3 loop: CSARRGQGAGNDEQFF. In DNA, the CDR3 is TGCAGTGCTAGAAGGGGTCAGGGGGCTGGGAATGATGAGCAGTTCTTC.

CDR3: CSATRGTNEQYF. CDR3 nucleotide sequence: TGCAGTGCTACGAGAGGGACGAACGAGCAGTACTTC. This sequence joins TRBV20-1 and TRBJ2-7; D may match TRBD1 or TRBD2 (5 bases each). The germline CDR1 and CDR2 sequences are DFQATT and SNEGSKA (reference sequence). This CDR3 is 12 amino acids long. With 4 bases removed from V and 5 bases from J, the gap between germline ends came to 12 bases.

The gene calls are TRBV19 and TRBJ1-1; a possible D gene is TRBD1 (6 bases). The germline V gene has CDR1 LNHDA and CDR2 SQIVND (reference sequence). The V end lost 5 bases, the J end lost 5 bases, and 15 bases lay between the germline ends. The CDR3 has 14 amino acids. The CDR3 DNA sequence: TGTGCCAGTAGTGTGACCAGGGGAGAAACTGAAGCTTTCTTT. Amino acids: CASSVTRGETEAFF. Drawing the rest from reference TRBV19 and TRBJ1-1, the complete variable domain is DGGITQSPKYLFRKEGQNVTLSCEQNLNHDAMYWYRQDPGQGLRLIYYSQIVNDFQKGDIAEGYSVSREKKESFPLTVTSAQKNPTAFYLCASSVTRGETEAFFGQGTRLTVV.

This chain joins TRBV11-2 and TRBJ2-1; D is possibly TRBD2 (5 bases). The CDR3 runs 16 residues. Trimming shortened V by 5 bases and J by 0 bases, and 14 bases separated the two germline ends. The germline V gene encodes CDR1 SGHAT and CDR2 FQNNGV. The CDR3 protein is CASSRGLGSSYNEQFF. The DNA of the CDR3 is TGTGCCAGCAGCCGAGGACTGGGGAGCTCCTACAATGAGCAGTTCTTC.

The chain combines TRBV5-1 with TRBJ2-5; 10 bases match TRBD1. The CDR3 extends over 16 amino acids. Trimming took 4 bases from V and 5 from J; bases not matched to a gene: 11. Germline V gene data show CDR1 as SGHRS and CDR2 as YFSETQ. The DNA of the CDR3 is TGCGCCAGCAGCATACGACAGGGGGCTCACGGGGAGACCCAGTACTTC. This encodes CASSIRQGAHGETQYF.

The chain carries TRBV9 and TRBJ1-1; D remains unclear. V was shortened by 0 bases and J by 0 bases, with 3 bases between the two germline ends. CDR1 and CDR2 from the germline V gene are SGDLS and YYNGEE. CDR3 length equals 13 residues. The DNA for the CDR3 is TGTGCCAGCAGCGTAGTGCTGAACACTGAAGCTTTCTTT. Encoded protein: CASSVVLNTEAFF.

This chain links TRBV10-3 with TRBJ2-3, with D maybe TRBD1 (7 bases). The germline V and J ends were trimmed by 1 base and 5 bases, with 13 bases remaining between them. CDR3 length equals 15 residues. Germline CDR1 ENHRY, CDR2 SYGVKD. CDR3 bases: TGTGCCATCAGTGAGTTAGGAGGGGGCGTAGATACGCAGTATTTT. It specifies CAISELGGGVDTQYF.

This chain joins TRBV5-8 and TRBJ2-2; no firm D call. The CDR3 loop spans 14 amino acids. With 4 bases removed from V and 5 bases from J, the gap between germline ends came to 12 bases. The germline CDR1 and CDR2 sequences are SGHTS and YDEGEE. CDR3 in amino acids: CASSRERWTGELFF. The CDR3 bases are TGTGCCAGCAGCAGAGAGAGGTGGACCGGGGAGCTGTTTTTT.

The rearrangement uses TRBV5-1 and TRBJ2-1; 7 bases line up with TRBD1. Germline assignment: CDR1 SGHRS and CDR2 YFSETQ. This CDR3 has 15 amino acids. V was pared by 1 base and J by 4 bases, with 5 bases of the junction left unmatched. The CDR3 loop is CASSLNAGGYNEQFF. Here the CDR3 DNA reads TGCGCCAGCAGCTTGAACGCAGGGGGATACAATGAGCAGTTCTTC.

The chain recombines TRBV19 with TRBJ1-5; a possible D gene is TRBD1 (6 bases). The germline V gene encodes CDR1 LNHDA and CDR2 SQIVND (reference sequence). The CDR3 has 15 residues. The V gene lost 5 bases and the J gene lost 1 base, with 12 bases spanning the gap. As DNA, the CDR3 is TGTGCCAGTAGTCGCAGGGGAAAGAGCAATCAGCCCCAGCATTTT. It codes for CASSRRGKSNQPQHF.

This chain joins TRBV19 and TRBJ2-2; TRBD2 agrees at 7 bases. With 6 bases clipped from V and 0 bases from J, the junction kept 4 bases outside the gene matches. Germline V lookup: CDR1 LNHDA, CDR2 SQIVND (reference sequence). There are 15 residues in the CDR3. The CDR3 DNA reads TGTGCCAGTAGGCCGCTAGCGGCGAACACCGGGGAGCTGTTTTTT. Encoded protein: CASRPLAANTGELFF.

About this clonotype: One end of the junction fails to match germline, which may point to a read error. The chain is built from TRBV20-1 and TRBJ2-1; D is possibly TRBD2 (6 bases). This CDR3 is built from 15 residues. Per germline, CDR1 DFQATT and CDR2 SNEGSKA (reference sequence). The DNA for the CDR3 is TGCAGTGCTAGACCCTCACTAGCCGAAAGGGATGATCAGTTCTTC. Translating gives CSARPSLAERDDQFF.

This sequence joins TRBV19 and TRBJ2-6; possible D gene TRBD1, 6 bases. The CDR3 loop spans 15 amino acids. Trimming removed 3 bases from V and 2 bases from J, with 8 bases in between. CDR1 is LNHDA and CDR2 is SQIVND in the germline V gene (reference sequence). CDR3 sequence: CASSIEGAGANVLTF. In DNA form, the CDR3 reads TGTGCCAGTAGTATCGAGGGGGCTGGGGCCAACGTCCTGACTTTC.

In DNA form, the CDR3 reads TGCAGTGCTAGTAGACAGGGGGACCAGCCCCAGCATTTT. Translating it yields CSASRQGDQPQHF. This chain links TRBV20-1 with TRBJ1-5; TRBD1 matches at 9 bases. Losses at the gene ends were 3 bases for V and 7 bases for J; bases not matched to a gene: 4. CDR1 and CDR2 (germline): DFQATT, SNEGSKA (reference sequence). The CDR3 length is 13 residues.

V usage is TRBV20-1 and J usage is TRBJ1-4, with D perhaps matching TRBD1 (6 bases). This CDR3 spans 13 amino acids. The V and J ends lost 6 bases and 3 bases respectively, with 11 bases between them. Looked up from germline, CDR1 is DFQATT and CDR2 is SNEGSKA (reference sequence). CDR3 residues: CSARGAANEKLFF. The CDR3 DNA reads as TGCAGTGCAAGGGGGGCGGCTAATGAAAAACTGTTTTTT.